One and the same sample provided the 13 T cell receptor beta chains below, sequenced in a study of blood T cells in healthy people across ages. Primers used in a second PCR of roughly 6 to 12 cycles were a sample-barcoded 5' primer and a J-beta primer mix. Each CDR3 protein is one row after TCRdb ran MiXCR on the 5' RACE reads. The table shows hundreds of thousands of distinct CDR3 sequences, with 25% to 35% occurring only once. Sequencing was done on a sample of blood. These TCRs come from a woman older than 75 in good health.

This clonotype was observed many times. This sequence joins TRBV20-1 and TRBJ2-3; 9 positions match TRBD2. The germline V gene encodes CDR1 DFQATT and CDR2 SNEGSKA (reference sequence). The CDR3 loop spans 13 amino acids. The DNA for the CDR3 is TGCAGGGGTAGCGGGGGTAACACAGATACGCAGTATTTT. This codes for CRGSGGNTDTQYF.

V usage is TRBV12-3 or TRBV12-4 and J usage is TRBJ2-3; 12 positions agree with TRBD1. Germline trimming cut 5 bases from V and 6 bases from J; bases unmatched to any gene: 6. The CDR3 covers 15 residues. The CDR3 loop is CASSPGQGAVDTQYF. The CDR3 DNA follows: TGTGCCAGCAGTCCGGGACAGGGGGCGGTGGATACGCAGTATTTT.

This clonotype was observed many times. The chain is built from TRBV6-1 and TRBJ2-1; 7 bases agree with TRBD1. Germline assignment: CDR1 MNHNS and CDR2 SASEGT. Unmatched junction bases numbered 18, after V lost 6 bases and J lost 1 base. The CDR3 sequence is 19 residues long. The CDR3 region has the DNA TGTGCCAGCAGAGTATCCGTAATGACAGGGATACGATCCTACAATGAGCAGTTCTTC. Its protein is CASRVSVMTGIRSYNEQFF.

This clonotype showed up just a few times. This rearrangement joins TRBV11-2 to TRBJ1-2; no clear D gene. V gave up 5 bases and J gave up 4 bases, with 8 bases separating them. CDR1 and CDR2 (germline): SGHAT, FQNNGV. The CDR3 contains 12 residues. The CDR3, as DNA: TGTGCCAGCAGCCCGTTCACCTATGGCTACACCTTC. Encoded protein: CASSPFTYGYTF.

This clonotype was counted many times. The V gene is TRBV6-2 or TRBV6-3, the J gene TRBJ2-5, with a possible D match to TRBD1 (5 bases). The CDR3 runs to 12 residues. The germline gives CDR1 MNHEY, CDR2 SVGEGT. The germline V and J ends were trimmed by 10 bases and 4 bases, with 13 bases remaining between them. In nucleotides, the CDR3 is TGTGCCACTCAACGGACAATAGAGACCCAGTACTTC. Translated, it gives CATQRTIETQYF.

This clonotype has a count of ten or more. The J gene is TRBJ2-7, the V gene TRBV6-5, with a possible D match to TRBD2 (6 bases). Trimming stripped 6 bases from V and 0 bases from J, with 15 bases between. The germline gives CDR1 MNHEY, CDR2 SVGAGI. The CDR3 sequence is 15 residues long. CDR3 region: CASRLGGANSYEQYF. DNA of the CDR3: TGTGCCAGCAGACTGGGGGGTGCGAACTCCTACGAGCAGTACTTC.

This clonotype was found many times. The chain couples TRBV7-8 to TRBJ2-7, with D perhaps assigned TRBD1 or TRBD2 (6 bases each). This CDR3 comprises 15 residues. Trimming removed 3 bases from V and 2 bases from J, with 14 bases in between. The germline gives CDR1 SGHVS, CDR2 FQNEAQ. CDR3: CASSFPGGSTYEQYF. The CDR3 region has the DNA TGTGCCAGCAGCTTCCCCGGGGGCTCGACCTACGAGCAGTACTTC.

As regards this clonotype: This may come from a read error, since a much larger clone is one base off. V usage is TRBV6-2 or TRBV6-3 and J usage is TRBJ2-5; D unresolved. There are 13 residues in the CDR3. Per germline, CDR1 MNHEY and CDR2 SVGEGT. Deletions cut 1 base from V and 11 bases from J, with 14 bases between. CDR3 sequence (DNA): TGTGCCAGCAGTTACTTAGTTCAATACGTGCAGTACTTC. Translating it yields CASSYLVQYVQYF.

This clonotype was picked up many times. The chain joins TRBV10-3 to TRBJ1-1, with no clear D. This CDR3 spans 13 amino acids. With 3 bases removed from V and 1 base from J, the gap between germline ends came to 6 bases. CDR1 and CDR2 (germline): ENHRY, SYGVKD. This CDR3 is CAISDHTNTEAFF. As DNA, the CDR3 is TGTGCCATCAGTGATCACACGAACACTGAAGCTTTCTTT.

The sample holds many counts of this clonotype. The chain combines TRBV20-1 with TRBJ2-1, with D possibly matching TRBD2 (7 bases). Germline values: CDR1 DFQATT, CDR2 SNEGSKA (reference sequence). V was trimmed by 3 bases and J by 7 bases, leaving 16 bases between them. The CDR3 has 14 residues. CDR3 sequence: CSARSGGPGNEQFF. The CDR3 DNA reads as TGCAGTGCTAGGTCCGGGGGGCCCGGAAATGAGCAGTTCTTC.

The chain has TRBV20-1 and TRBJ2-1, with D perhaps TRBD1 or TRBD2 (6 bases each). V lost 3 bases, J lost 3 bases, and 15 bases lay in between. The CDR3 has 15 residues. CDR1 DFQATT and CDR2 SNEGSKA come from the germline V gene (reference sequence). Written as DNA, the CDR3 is TGCAGTGCTAGCTATTTAGGGGGACTCTACAATGAGCAGTTCTTC. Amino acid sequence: CSASYLGGLYNEQFF.

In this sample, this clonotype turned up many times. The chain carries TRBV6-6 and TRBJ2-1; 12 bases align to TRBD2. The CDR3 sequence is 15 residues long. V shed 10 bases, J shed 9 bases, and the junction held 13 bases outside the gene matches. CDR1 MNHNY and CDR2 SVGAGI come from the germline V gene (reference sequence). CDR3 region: CATLRASGGAGEQFF. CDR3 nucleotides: TGTGCCACCCTCCGGGCTAGCGGGGGGGCGGGTGAGCAGTTCTTC.

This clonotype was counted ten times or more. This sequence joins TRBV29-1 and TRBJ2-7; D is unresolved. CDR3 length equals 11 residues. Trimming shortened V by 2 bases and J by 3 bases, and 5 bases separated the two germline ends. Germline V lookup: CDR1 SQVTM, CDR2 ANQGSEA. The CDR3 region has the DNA TGCAGCGTTGAAAGCTTCTACGAGCAGTACTTC. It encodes CSVESFYEQYF.